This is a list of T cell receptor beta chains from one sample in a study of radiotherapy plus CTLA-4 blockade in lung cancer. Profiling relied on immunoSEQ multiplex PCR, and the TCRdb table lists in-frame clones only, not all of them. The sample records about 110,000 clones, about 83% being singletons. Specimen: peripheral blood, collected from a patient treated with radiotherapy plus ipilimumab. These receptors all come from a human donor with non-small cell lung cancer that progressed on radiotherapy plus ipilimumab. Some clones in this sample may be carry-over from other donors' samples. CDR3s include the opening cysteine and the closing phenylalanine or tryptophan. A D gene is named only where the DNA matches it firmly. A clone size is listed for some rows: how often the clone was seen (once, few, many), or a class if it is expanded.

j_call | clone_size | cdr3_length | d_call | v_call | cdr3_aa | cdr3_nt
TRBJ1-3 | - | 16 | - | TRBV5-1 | CASSLGARSSGNTIYF | TGCGCCAGCAGCTTGGGAGCGAGGAGCTCTGGAAACACCATATATTTT
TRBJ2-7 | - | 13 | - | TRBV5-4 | CASSITSSYEQYF | TGTGCCAGCAGTATTACTAGCTCCTACGAGCAGTACTTC
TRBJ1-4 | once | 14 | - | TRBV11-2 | CASTVQYGHEKLFF | TGTGCCAGCACCGTCCAGTACGGTCATGAAAAACTGTTTTTT
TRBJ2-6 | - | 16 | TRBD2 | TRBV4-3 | CASSLRAGVGANVLTF | TGCGCCAGCAGTTTAAGGGCGGGGGTTGGGGCCAACGTCCTGACTTTC
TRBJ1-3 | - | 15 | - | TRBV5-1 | CASRPGLSSGNTIYF | TGCGCCAGCAGGCCGGGTCTAAGCTCTGGAAACACCATATATTTT
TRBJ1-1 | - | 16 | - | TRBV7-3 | CASSLVAALRNTEAFF | TGTGCCAGCAGCTTAGTTGCAGCCCTCCGGAACACTGAAGCTTTCTTT
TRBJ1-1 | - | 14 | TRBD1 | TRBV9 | CASSGTGGNTEAFF | TGTGCCAGCAGCGGGACAGGGGGGAACACTGAAGCTTTCTTT
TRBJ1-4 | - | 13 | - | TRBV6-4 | CASSEQAGEKLFF | TGTGCCAGCAGTGAACAGGCCGGGGAAAAACTGTTTTTT
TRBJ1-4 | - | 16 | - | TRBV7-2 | CASSLALTSRVEKLFF | TGTGCCAGCAGCTTAGCCCTCACATCCAGAGTCGAAAAACTGTTTTTT
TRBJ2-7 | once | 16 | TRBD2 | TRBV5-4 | CASSSGGGSGGHEQYF | TGTGCCAGCAGCTCCGGAGGGGGTAGCGGGGGTCACGAGCAGTACTTC
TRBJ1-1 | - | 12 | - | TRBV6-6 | CASYAQAREAFF | TGTGCCTCTTACGCCCAGGCTCGAGAAGCTTTCTTT
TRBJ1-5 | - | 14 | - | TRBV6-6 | CASSDRQINQPQHF | TGTGCCAGCAGTGACCGACAGATCAATCAGCCCCAGCATTTT
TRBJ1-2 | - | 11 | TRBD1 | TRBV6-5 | CAISRGNGYTF | TGTGCCATTTCCAGGGGGAATGGCTACACCTTC
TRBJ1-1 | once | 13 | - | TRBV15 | CATSRDRNTEAFF | TGTGCCACCAGCAGAGATAGGAACACTGAAGCTTTCTTT
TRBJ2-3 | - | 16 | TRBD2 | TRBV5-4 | CASVSGGGRGTDTQYF | TGTGCCAGCGTATCCGGGGGGGGACGGGGCACAGATACGCAGTATTTT
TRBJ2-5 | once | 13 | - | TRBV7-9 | CASSLYTQETQYF | TGTGCCAGCAGCTTATATACTCAAGAGACCCAGTACTTC
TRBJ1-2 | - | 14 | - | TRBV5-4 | CASTPHREGYGYTF | TGTGCCAGCACCCCCCACAGGGAAGGCTATGGCTACACCTTC
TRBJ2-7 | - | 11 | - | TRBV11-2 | CASSLFYEQYF | TGTGCCAGCAGCTTATTCTACGAGCAGTACTTC
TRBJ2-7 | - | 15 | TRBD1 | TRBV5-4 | CASSQTGASSYEQYF | TGTGCCAGCAGCCAAACAGGGGCCAGCTCCTACGAGCAGTACTTC
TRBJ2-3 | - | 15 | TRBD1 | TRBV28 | CASSLAGDRADTQYF | TGTGCCAGCAGTTTGGCCGGGGACAGGGCAGATACGCAGTATTTT
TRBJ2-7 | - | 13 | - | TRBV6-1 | CASRGVPRDEQYF | TGTGCCTCCCGGGGAGTTCCTCGGGACGAGCAGTACTTC
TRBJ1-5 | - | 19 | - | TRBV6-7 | CASSPTKPHQDRGDQPQHF | TGTGCCAGCAGTCCTACTAAACCCCATCAGGACAGAGGAGATCAGCCCCAGCATTTT
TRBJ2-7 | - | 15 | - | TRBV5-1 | CASSLSDGSSDEQYF | TGCGCCAGCAGCTTGAGTGACGGTTCCTCTGACGAGCAGTACTTC
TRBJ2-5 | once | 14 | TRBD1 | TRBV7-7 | CASSLQGIQETQYF | TGTGCTAGCAGCTTACAGGGGATCCAAGAGACCCAGTACTTC
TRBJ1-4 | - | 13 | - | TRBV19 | CASSIDLGRALFF | TGTGCCAGTAGTATAGATCTCGGTCGAGCACTGTTTTTT
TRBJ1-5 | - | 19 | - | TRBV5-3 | CARSLAPLAEKFGNQPQHF | TGTGCCAGAAGCTTGGCCCCACTAGCGGAGAAGTTTGGCAATCAGCCCCAGCATTTT
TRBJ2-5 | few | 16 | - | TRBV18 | CASSASARTSDETQYF | TGTGCCAGCTCAGCCTCGGCGCGTACCTCCGATGAGACCCAGTACTTC
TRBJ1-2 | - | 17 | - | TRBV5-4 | CASSRSIIREGRNGYTF | TGTGCCAGCAGCCGATCAATAATTCGGGAGGGACGGAATGGCTACACCTTC
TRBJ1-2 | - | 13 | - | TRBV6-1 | CASIMATNYGYTF | TGTGCCAGCATTATGGCCACAAACTATGGCTACACCTTC
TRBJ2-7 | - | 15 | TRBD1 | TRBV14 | CASSPAGTAFREQYF | TGTGCCAGCAGCCCGGCCGGGACAGCTTTTAGGGAGCAGTACTTC
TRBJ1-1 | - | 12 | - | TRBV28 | CASSGGGTEAFF | TGTGCCAGCAGTGGGGGAGGGACTGAAGCTTTCTTT